This T cell receptor beta chain appears in the sequencing data of a study of blood T cell repertoires in COVID-19. The overall study: COVID-19 samples collected from the United States, Italy and Spain covered acute and convalescent phases.

Participants were aged roughly 18 to 89 years from around 26 US areas. Participants had their cohort set by participant-reported clinical history. Symptom resolution, clearance, or two negative PCRs marked donors in Cohort 3 as recovered. The data were produced by immunoSEQ multiplex PCR, yet TCRdb's version contains in-frame clones alone and is incomplete. The table has a few hundred thousand clones, roughly 90% seen once. Germline lookup yields CDR1 MDHEN and CDR2 SYDVKM. The CDR3 extends over 14 amino acids. With 3 bases removed from V and 6 bases from J, the gap between germline ends came to 12 bases.

This chain uses TRBV28 with TRBJ2-1; possibly TRBD1 for D (5 bases). What was sequenced was PBMCs or T cells enriched from blood (not recorded which). The receptor was derived from a man aged 35 to 55 who had recovered from COVID-19. The CDR3 spells CASSLSQGFNEQFF. DNA of the CDR3: TGTGCCAGCAGTTTGTCGCAGGGTTTCAATGAGCAGTTCTTC.